What follows are 3 T cell receptor beta chains derived from one specimen sequenced in a study of OX40 agonist ivuxolimab in advanced cancers. Method: immunoSEQ multiplex PCR; TCRdb's copy keeps in-frame clones and lacks some. The data hold over 15,000 clones, with 55% to 75% observed a single time. The material was CD4+ or CD8+ T cells sorted from blood, obtained in a trial of the OX40 agonist ivuxolimab. These receptor sequences come from an adult with an advanced solid tumor such as melanoma, head and neck, liver or kidney cancer.

The rearrangement uses TRBV11-2 and TRBJ1-6; the D gene is possibly TRBD1 (6 bases). Germline CDR1 and CDR2: SGHAT and FQNNGV. The CDR3 has 15 amino acids. V was pared by 1 base and J by 9 bases, with 13 bases between. CDR3 sequence (DNA): TGTGCCAGCAGCTTAGTGGGGGGGCTCGGTTCACCCCTCCACTTT. It specifies CASSLVGGLGSPLHF.

V is TRBV4-3 and J is TRBJ2-7; 8 bases align to TRBD2. V lost 8 bases to trimming and J lost 2 bases; unmatched junction nucleotides: 11. Germline lookup yields CDR1 LGHNA and CDR2 YSLEER. The CDR3 length is 15 residues. This CDR3 is CASREGQGITYEQYF. Written as DNA, the CDR3 is TGCGCCAGCCGGGAGGGGCAGGGGATAACCTACGAGCAGTACTTC.

In this sample, this clone turned up a few times. The chain carries TRBV27 and TRBJ2-7; the D gene could be TRBD1 or TRBD2 (5 bases each). The CDR3 contains 15 residues. The germline CDR1 and CDR2 sequences are MNHEY and SMNVEV (reference sequence). Trimming left V 6 bases short and J 0 bases short, with 15 bases between. The CDR3 DNA is TGTGCCAGCAGCCCGGAGGCCAGGGACTCCTACGAGCAGTACTTC. Its translation: CASSPEARDSYEQYF.